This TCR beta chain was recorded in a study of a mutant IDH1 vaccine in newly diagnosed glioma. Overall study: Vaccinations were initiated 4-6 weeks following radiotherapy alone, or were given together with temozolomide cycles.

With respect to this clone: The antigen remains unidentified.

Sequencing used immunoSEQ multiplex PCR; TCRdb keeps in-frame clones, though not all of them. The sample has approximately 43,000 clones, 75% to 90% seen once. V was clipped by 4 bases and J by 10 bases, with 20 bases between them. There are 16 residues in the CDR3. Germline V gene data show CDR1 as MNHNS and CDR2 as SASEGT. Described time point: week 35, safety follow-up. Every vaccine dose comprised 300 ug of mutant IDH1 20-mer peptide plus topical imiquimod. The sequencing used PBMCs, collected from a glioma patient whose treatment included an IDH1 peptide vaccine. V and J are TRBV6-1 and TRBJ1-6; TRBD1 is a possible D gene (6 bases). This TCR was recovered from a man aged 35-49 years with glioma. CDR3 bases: TGTGCCAGCAGTGCCCCCCGAGGGCAGGGGATCTCACCCCTCCACTTT. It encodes CASSAPRGQGISPLHF.